This T cell receptor (beta chain) is from a study of cytomegalovirus exposure and HLA in healthy donors. Generated by immunoSEQ multiplex PCR, the TCRdb table keeps only in-frame clones and is missing some. The sample consists of about 250,000 clones, roughly 87% of them appearing once. CDR1 and CDR2 from the germline V gene are LGHNA and YNFKEQ. This CDR3 contains 15 residues. V was cut by 3 bases and J by 1 base, with 12 bases left in between. Sequences were obtained from PBMCs. The clonotype originates from a man aged 18 to 35 in good health and CMV-seropositive. The chain uses TRBV4-2 and TRBJ1-1; maybe TRBD1 (5 bases). The CDR3 is CASSQTAGGNTEAFF. CDR3 sequence (DNA): TGTGCCAGCAGCCAGACAGCGGGTGGGAACACTGAAGCTTTCTTT.